This T cell receptor beta chain was found in a study of T cell responses to AZD1222 COVID-19 vaccine. Assay used: immunoSEQ multiplex PCR; TCRdb lists only in-frame clones, some missing. Counted here are tens of thousands of clones, around nine tenths occurring once; the ten biggest clones make up about 14%. This TCR was recovered from an adult who received the AZD1222 COVID-19 vaccine. The sequences come from peripheral blood, collected 28 days after the second AZD1222 dose.

This chain's CDR3 is CASTIGGAGETQYF. The CDR3 DNA follows: TGCGCCAGCACTATTGGGGGGGCGGGTGAGACCCAGTACTTC. This sequence joins TRBV5-1 and TRBJ2-5, with TRBD2 as a possible D gene (7 bases). CDR1 and CDR2 (germline): SGHRS, YFSETQ. The germline V and J ends were trimmed by 6 bases and 5 bases, with 17 bases remaining between them. The CDR3 totals 14 residues.